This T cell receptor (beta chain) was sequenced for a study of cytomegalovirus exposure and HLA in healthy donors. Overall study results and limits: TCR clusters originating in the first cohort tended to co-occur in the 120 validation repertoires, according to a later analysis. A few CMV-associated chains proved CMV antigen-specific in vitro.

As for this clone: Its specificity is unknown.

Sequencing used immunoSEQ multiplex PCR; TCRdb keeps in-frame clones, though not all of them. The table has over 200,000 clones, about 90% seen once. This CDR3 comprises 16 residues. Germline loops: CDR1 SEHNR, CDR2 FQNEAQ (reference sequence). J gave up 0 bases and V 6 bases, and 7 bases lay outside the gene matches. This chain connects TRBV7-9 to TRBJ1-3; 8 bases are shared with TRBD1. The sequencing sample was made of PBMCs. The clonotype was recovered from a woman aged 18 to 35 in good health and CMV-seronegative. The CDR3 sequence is CASSHGQGISGNTIYF. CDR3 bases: TGTGCCAGCAGTCACGGACAGGGCATCTCTGGAAACACCATATATTTT.